Below are 8 T cell receptor beta chains sequenced from a single sample in a study of cytomegalovirus exposure and HLA in healthy donors. The PCR contained 60 Vbeta and 13 Jbeta primers. Measured with immunoSEQ multiplex PCR; TCRdb has only the in-frame clones, and not every one. Of 150,000 to 200,000 clones in the sample, about 65% were seen once. Material for sequencing was PBMCs. Receptors were obtained from a girl aged 10-17 years in good health and CMV-seronegative.

CDR3 region: CASSLSGSGLRPLHF. CDR3 sequence (DNA): TGTGCCAGCAGCCTTTCGGGGTCGGGACTTAGACCCCTCCACTTT. This chain joins TRBV7-9 and TRBJ1-6; tentatively, D is TRBD1 (5 bases). The CDR3 is 15 residues long. Germline V CDR1 and CDR2: SEHNR, FQNEAQ (reference sequence). V gave up 5 bases and J gave up 12 bases, with 20 bases separating them.

The DNA for the CDR3 is TGTGCCAGCAGCCAAGATCGGTCGGTTGTCGATGAGCAGTTCTTC. Its translation is CASSQDRSVVDEQFF. The chain has TRBV4-2 and TRBJ2-1; unclear D gene. Germline V gives CDR1 LGHNA, CDR2 YNFKEQ. The CDR3 spans 15 residues. V was cut by 0 bases and J by 8 bases, with 14 bases left in between.

This clone is a singleton in its sample. The rearrangement joins TRBV7-2 to TRBJ2-2, with D uncertain. V dropped 2 bases and J dropped 2 bases, with 9 bases sitting between them. CDR1 and CDR2 from the germline V gene are SGHTA and FQGNSA. CDR3 size: 15 residues. CDR3 sequence (DNA): TGTGCCAGCAGCTTATCTAGAACAAACACCGGGGAGCTGTTTTTT. The encoded protein is CASSLSRTNTGELFF.

The gene calls are TRBV6-1 and TRBJ1-1; D uncertain. This CDR3 spans 18 amino acids. The germline V and J ends were trimmed by 0 bases and 6 bases, with 23 bases remaining between them. Germline CDR1 reads MNHNS; CDR2 reads SASEGT. The DNA for the CDR3 is TGTGCCAGCAGTGAAGCTCATGTGGGCGCCAGACGGTCCGCTGAAGCTTTCTTT. It translates to CASSEAHVGARRSAEAFF.

This rearrangement joins TRBV4-1 to TRBJ1-2; 7 nucleotides match TRBD1. The CDR3 has 15 amino acids. J lost 4 bases, V lost 0 bases, and 5 bases had no gene match. The V gene's germline CDR1 is MGHRA and CDR2 YSYEKL. CDR3 DNA: TGCGCCAGCAGCCAAGACCCGAGGGACAGCTATGGCTACACCTTC. Its protein product is CASSQDPRDSYGYTF.

The rearrangement joins TRBV5-1 to TRBJ2-1, with TRBD2 identical over 9 bases. V was pared by 1 base and J by 4 bases, with 12 bases of the junction left unmatched. Germline-derived CDR1 and CDR2 are SGHRS and YFSETQ. This CDR3 comprises 18 residues. CDR3 coding DNA: TGCGCCAGCAGCTTGATAGTAGCGGGGGCCACGATTTACAATGAGCAGTTCTTC. This encodes CASSLIVAGATIYNEQFF.

In nucleotides, the CDR3 is TGCGCCAGCAGCTTGGGGGCGATTGAGAGAATGAACACTGAAGCTTTCTTT. As protein: CASSLGAIERMNTEAFF. This chain joins TRBV5-1 and TRBJ1-1; D ambiguous. The germline gives CDR1 SGHRS, CDR2 YFSETQ. The CDR3 is made up of 17 amino acids. V lost 0 bases, J lost 0 bases, and 15 bases lay in between.

This chain uses TRBV30 with TRBJ1-2, with D maybe TRBD1 (6 bases). CDR1 is GTSNPN and CDR2 is SVGIG in the germline V gene (reference sequence). Trimming took off 0 bases at V and 8 bases at J, with 16 bases between the two ends. The CDR3 length is 14 residues. CDR3 bases: TGTGCCTGGAGTGTGGGCGCGGGGGCGGGAGGCTACACCTTC. Its protein product is CAWSVGAGAGGYTF.